Each of the 15 T cell receptor beta chains below was sequenced from the same sample in a study of blood T cells in healthy people across ages. Next came a second PCR, run for roughly 6 to 11 cycles, which used a sample-barcoded 5' primer along with a J-beta primer mix. TCRdb used MiXCR to reprocess the 5' RACE reads, holding one entry per CDR3 protein. The table has over 600,000 distinct CDR3 sequences, 35% to 60% seen once. The source material was blood. Source of these receptors: a man older than 75 in good health.

This clonotype was picked up a small number of times. The chain employs TRBV4-1 and TRBJ2-3, with 7 positions matching TRBD1. The V gene end was trimmed by 0 bases and the J gene end by 4 bases; junction bases not matched to a gene: 4. CDR3 size: 15 residues. Per the germline V gene, CDR1 is MGHRA and CDR2 is YSYEKL. In DNA, the CDR3 is TGCGCCAGCAGCCAAGATTGGCAGGGGGCAGATACGCAGTATTTT. Protein product: CASSQDWQGADTQYF.

This clonotype was observed a few times. This chain links TRBV28 with TRBJ2-5; possibly TRBD2 for D (6 bases). There are 14 residues in the CDR3. Trimming removed 5 bases at V and 0 bases at J, with 10 bases between. CDR1 is MDHEN, CDR2 SYDVKM, per germline. CDR3 protein: CASSTRDYQETQYF. CDR3 coding DNA: TGTGCCAGCAGTACCCGGGACTACCAAGAGACCCAGTACTTC. The variable domain in full, with the rest retrieved from reference TRBV28 and TRBJ2-5, is DVKVTQSSRYLVKRTGEKVFLECVQDMDHENMFWYRQDPGLGLRLIYFSYDVKMKEKGDIPEGYSVSREKKERFSLILESASTNQTSMYLCASSTRDYQETQYFGPGTRLLVL.

V usage is TRBV11-3 and J usage is TRBJ2-7, with D perhaps being TRBD1 or TRBD2 (5 bases each). This CDR3 contains 14 residues. Germline assignment: CDR1 SGHNT and CDR2 YENEEA. The germline V and J ends were trimmed by 1 base and 5 bases, with 12 bases remaining between them. The CDR3 reads CASSLGGGFNEQYF. In DNA, the CDR3 is TGTGCCAGCAGCTTAGGGGGCGGGTTCAACGAGCAGTACTTC.

On this clonotype: A read error may be the cause here, since a much bigger clone is one base away. This chain uses TRBV30 with TRBJ2-4; tentatively, D is TRBD1 or TRBD2 (5 bases each). The closer fit of TRBJ2-7 to the DNA end suggests the J call may be wrong. Per germline, CDR1 GTSNPN and CDR2 SVGIG (reference sequence). The CDR3 is 14 residues long. This CDR3 is CAWDFGTASYEQYF. The CDR3 coding sequence is TGTGCCTGGGACTTTGGGACGGCCTCCTACGAGCAGTACTTC.

V usage is TRBV28 and J usage is TRBJ2-4; TRBD2 matches 7 bases. The J call is in doubt because the DNA end fits TRBJ2-7 better. Looked up from germline, CDR1 is MDHEN and CDR2 is SYDVKM. The CDR3 spans 17 residues. The CDR3 sequence: CASSLSYVPGTTYEQYF. The CDR3 DNA reads TGTGCCAGCAGTTTATCTTATGTCCCTGGGACTACCTACGAGCAGTACTTC.

V usage is TRBV6-1 and J usage is TRBJ2-5; 9 nucleotides agree with TRBD2. The V gene's germline CDR1 is MNHNS and CDR2 SASEGT. CDR3 length: 16 amino acids. V dropped 4 bases and J dropped 1; count of bases not matched to a gene: 7. The CDR3 protein is CASSVTGLARQETQYF. The CDR3 DNA sequence: TGTGCCAGCAGTGTGACGGGACTAGCTCGCCAAGAGACCCAGTACTTC.

In its sample, this clonotype was seen many times. The J gene is TRBJ2-5, the V gene TRBV20-1; 9 nucleotides align to TRBD1. The CDR3 sequence is 12 residues long. Germline loops: CDR1 DFQATT, CDR2 SNEGSKA (reference sequence). V lost 6 bases to trimming and J lost 5 bases; unmatched junction nucleotides: 4. CDR3 nucleotides: TGCAGTGCCCACAGGGGGCTGGAGACCCAGTACTTC. Protein: CSAHRGLETQYF.

The rearrangement joins TRBV6-6 to TRBJ2-5, with 7 bases that match TRBD1. The CDR3 spans 13 residues. Germline CDR1 and CDR2: MNHNY and SVGAGI (reference sequence). Losses at the gene ends were 5 bases for V and 4 bases for J; bases not matched to a gene: 4. CDR3 nucleotide sequence: TGTGCCAGCAGTGACAGGGCGGGAGAGACCCAGTACTTC. Protein product: CASSDRAGETQYF.

This sequence joins TRBV29-1 and TRBJ2-7; D unclear. CDR3 length: 15 residues. V dropped 6 bases and J dropped 1 base, with 19 bases sitting between them. Germline V lookup: CDR1 SQVTM, CDR2 ANQGSEA. The CDR3 protein is CSVVAPQPKSYEQYF. CDR3 in DNA: TGCAGCGTCGTGGCCCCACAGCCCAAATCCTACGAGCAGTACTTC.

In its sample, this clonotype was seen many times. The chain uses TRBV7-2 and TRBJ1-1; D gene unclear. CDR3 length equals 15 residues. The V and J ends lost 3 bases and 6 bases respectively, with 17 bases between them. Germline lookup yields CDR1 SGHTA and CDR2 FQGNSA. Here the CDR3 reads CASSLEGGLRSEAFF. CDR3 bases: TGTGCCAGCAGCTTGGAGGGTGGCCTGAGGTCTGAAGCTTTCTTT. Drawing the rest from reference TRBV7-2 and TRBJ1-1, the complete variable domain is GAGVSQSPSNKVTEKGKDVELRCDPISGHTALYWYRQSLGQGLEFLIYFQGNSAPDKSGLPSDRFSAERTGGSVSTLTIQRTQQEDSAVYLCASSLEGGLRSEAFFGQGTRLTVV.

This clonotype was seen a handful of times. This rearrangement joins TRBV20-1 to TRBJ2-1; 9 nucleotides agree with TRBD2. CDR1 is DFQATT, CDR2 SNEGSKA, per germline (reference sequence). V shed 4 bases, J shed 0 bases, and the junction held 7 bases outside the gene matches. CDR3 length: 16 residues. The CDR3 here is CSAKPTSGSSYNEQFF. The CDR3 DNA reads TGCAGTGCTAAACCGACTAGCGGAAGCTCCTACAATGAGCAGTTCTTC.

This clonotype has ten or more counts. J is TRBJ2-1 and V is TRBV20-1; possible D gene TRBD2, 5 bases. CDR1 and CDR2 from the germline V gene are DFQATT and SNEGSKA (reference sequence). Trimming stripped 0 bases from V and 0 bases from J, with 12 bases between. The CDR3 sequence is 16 residues long. This CDR3 reads CSARDGRRSSYNEQFF. In nucleotides, the CDR3 is TGCAGTGCTAGAGATGGGCGGAGGAGCTCCTACAATGAGCAGTTCTTC.

This chain links TRBV11-2 with TRBJ2-3; perhaps TRBD1 as D (6 bases). The CDR3 contains 15 residues. Germline V gene data show CDR1 as SGHAT and CDR2 as FQNNGV. V lost 0 bases, J lost 8 bases, and 15 bases lay in between. CDR3 protein: CASSLDRDKRRTQYF. The CDR3 nucleotides read TGTGCCAGCAGCTTAGATCGGGACAAAAGGCGTACGCAGTATTTT. The variable domain in full, completed from reference TRBV11-2 and TRBJ2-3, reads EAGVAQSPRYKIIEKRQSVAFWCNPISGHATLYWYQQILGQGPKLLIQFQNNGVVDDSQLPKDRFSAERLKGVDSTLKIQPAKLEDSAVYLCASSLDRDKRRTQYFGPGTRLTVL.

The V gene is TRBV6-5, the J gene TRBJ1-4; 7 bases are a match to TRBD1. V trimming: 6 bases; J trimming: 2 bases; junction bases outside the gene matches: 3. The CDR3 has 14 amino acids. CDR1 is MNHEY, CDR2 SVGAGI, per germline. The CDR3 spells CASRRQGTNEKLFF. The CDR3 DNA reads as TGTGCCAGCAGGCGACAGGGTACTAATGAAAAACTGTTTTTT.

This rearrangement joins TRBV7-9 to TRBJ2-1, with unresolved D. Trimming cost V 4 bases and J 6 bases, with 16 bases left between them. The CDR3 contains 15 residues. Germline CDR1 is SEHNR and CDR2 is FQNEAQ (reference sequence). Here the CDR3 reads CASSSTRAGLNEQFF. DNA of the CDR3: TGTGCCAGCAGCTCGACCCGGGCAGGCCTCAATGAGCAGTTCTTC.